What follows is one T cell receptor beta chain and its context. The ends lost 5 bases at V and 4 bases at J; junction bases unmatched: 19. Germline-derived CDR1 and CDR2 are MNHEY and SMNVEV (reference sequence). The CDR3 is 19 amino acids. This entry belongs to a study of T cell responses to AZD1222 COVID-19 vaccine. Sequencing used immunoSEQ multiplex PCR; TCRdb keeps in-frame clones, though not all of them. Of more than 110,000 clones listed, approximately 92% are singletons. The input for sequencing was peripheral blood, taken on day 0 of AZD1222 vaccination. This clonotype originated in an adult in good health. This chain joins TRBV27 and TRBJ2-5, with 10 bases aligning to TRBD2. In DNA, the CDR3 is TGTGCCAGCAGTACATCCGATGGGGATGGGGCTAGCGGGGGAGAGACCCAGTACTTC. It specifies CASSTSDGDGASGGETQYF.